Listed below are T cell receptor beta chains from one sample, sequenced in a study of blood T cells in healthy people across ages. TCRdb analysed the 5' RACE reads with MiXCR anew, one entry per CDR3 protein. This table has around 940,000 distinct CDR3 sequences, 45% to 60% appearing once. The specimen sequenced was blood. These receptors were obtained from a woman aged 55-69 years in good health. The CDR3 runs from the conserved cysteine through the conserved F or W. Fields, in order: V gene, CDR3 protein.

TRBV10-3 | CAIKGLGEQFF
TRBV7-2 | CASSLIGEAQYF
TRBV28 | CASSWDLRSSGANVLTF
TRBV20-1 | CSASPGQGGEKLFF
TRBV6-5 | CASSPGIYTEAFF
TRBV29-1 | CSAVRGSYEQYF
TRBV3-1 | CASSRDLGLVGDEQYF
TRBV12-3/TRBV12-4 | CASSRENRLGYTF
TRBV5-1 | CASSTNAGPRNNEQYF
TRBV7-2 | CASSFRRESETQYF
TRBV28 | CASSSAWTTSYEQYF
TRBV29-1 | CSVGEDSTYEQYF
TRBV2 | CASRRDGSYEQYF
TRBV5-1 | CASSLGAYSDNEQFF
TRBV29-1 | CSGSTSGTYNEQFF
TRBV25-1 | CASSELGGYGTDTQYF
TRBV7-9 | CASSKLQGNTEAFF
TRBV5-5 | CASSLPRLAGNLNEQFF
TRBV20-1 | CSARGHHPVQETQYF
TRBV5-1 | CASSWGTFNEQFF
TRBV29-1 | CSVEGQGNQPQHF
TRBV4-1 | CASSQDLGRNTEAFF
TRBV20-1 | CSAAAFGATYEQYF
TRBV12-3/TRBV12-4 | CASSLAHAGGSKNIQYF
TRBV4-3 | CASRSGLAAYNEQYF
TRBV5-1 | CASNLQGSRSDEQYF